The present T cell receptor beta chain was sequenced within a study of identifying expanded T cells in peripheral blood. The germline gives CDR1 DFQATT, CDR2 SNEGSKA (reference sequence). This CDR3 contains 11 residues. The ends were cut back, 6 bases at V and 11 bases at J, with 16 bases in the middle. A remark on this clone: No antigen is known for it.

TCRdb keeps only in-frame clones here, not all; method: immunoSEQ multiplex PCR. The repertoire holds under 100,000 clones, approximately 90% seen once, with 7.3% in the top ten. Overall study results and limits: Variance in clone template counts between two-week samples significantly increased with total template count across all healthy donors.

The sequenced material came from blood. The chain couples TRBV20-1 to TRBJ1-2; possible D gene TRBD1, 5 bases. The TCR was taken from a person between 18 and 70 years old in good health. The CDR3 loop is CSAYGTSGYTF. The CDR3 DNA sequence: TGCAGTGCCTACGGGACGTCGGGGTACACCTTC.